The sequence of this T cell receptor (beta chain) was determined in a study of OX40 agonist ivuxolimab in advanced cancers. Turning to the study itself: As their treatment, patients were administered ivuxolimab, an agonistic anti-OX40 (CD134) antibody. Three patients, one with hepatocellular carcinoma and two with cutaneous melanoma, responded partially. Whole-study results and caveats: In a subset of nonresponders, normalized T-cell clonal expansion was also low. Clonal expansion was seen in CD4+ and CD8+ blood T cells by week 6 at 0.1 to 3.0 mg/kg.

The germline V gene has CDR1 LGHNA and CDR2 YSLEER. This CDR3 is 16 amino acids long. V lost 0 bases and J 5 bases, leaving 16 bases between the germline ends. This clone showed up just once. The target antigen is unknown. TCRdb's copy holds only in-frame clones and misses some; the assay was immunoSEQ multiplex PCR. The sample carries approximately 94,000 clones, under 95% recorded once. The chain combines TRBV4-3 with TRBJ1-1; no definite D call. This TCR derives from an adult with an advanced solid tumor such as melanoma, head and neck, liver or kidney cancer. Sequenced material: CD4+ or CD8+ T cells sorted from blood, taken in a trial of the OX40 agonist ivuxolimab. DNA of the CDR3: TGCGCCAGCAGCCAAGATCTGACGAAAGGAGGGACTGAAGCTTTCTTT. Amino acids: CASSQDLTKGGTEAFF.